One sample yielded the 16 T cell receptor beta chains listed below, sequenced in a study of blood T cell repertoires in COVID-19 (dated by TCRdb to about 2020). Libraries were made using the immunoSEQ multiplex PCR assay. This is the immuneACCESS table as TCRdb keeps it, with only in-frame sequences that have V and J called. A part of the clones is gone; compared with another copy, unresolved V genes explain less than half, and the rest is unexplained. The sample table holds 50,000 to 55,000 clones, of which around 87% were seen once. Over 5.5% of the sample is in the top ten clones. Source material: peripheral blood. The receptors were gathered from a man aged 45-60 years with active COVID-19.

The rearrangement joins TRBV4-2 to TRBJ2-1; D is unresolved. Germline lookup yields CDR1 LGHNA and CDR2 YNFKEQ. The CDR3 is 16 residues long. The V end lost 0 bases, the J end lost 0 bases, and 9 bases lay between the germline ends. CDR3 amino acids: CASSQDLASSYNEQFF. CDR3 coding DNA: TGTGCCAGCAGCCAAGATCTCGCGAGCTCCTACAATGAGCAGTTCTTC.

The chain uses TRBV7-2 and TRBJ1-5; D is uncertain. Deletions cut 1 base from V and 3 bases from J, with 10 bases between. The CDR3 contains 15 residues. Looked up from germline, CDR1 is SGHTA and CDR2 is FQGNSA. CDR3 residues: CASSLVAGNNQPQHF. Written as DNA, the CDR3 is TGTGCCAGCAGCTTAGTCGCAGGAAACAATCAGCCCCAGCATTTT.

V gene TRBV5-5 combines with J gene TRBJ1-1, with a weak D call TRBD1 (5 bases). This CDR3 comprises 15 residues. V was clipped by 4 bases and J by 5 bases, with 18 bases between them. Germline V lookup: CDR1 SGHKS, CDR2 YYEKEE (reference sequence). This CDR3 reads CASSLTPFGGTEAFF. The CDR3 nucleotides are TGTGCCAGCAGCCTAACCCCATTTGGGGGGACTGAAGCTTTCTTT.

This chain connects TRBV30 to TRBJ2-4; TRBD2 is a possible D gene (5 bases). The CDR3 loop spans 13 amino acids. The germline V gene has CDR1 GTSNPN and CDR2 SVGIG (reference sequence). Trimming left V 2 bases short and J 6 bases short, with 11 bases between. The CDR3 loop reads CAWSLGSANIQYF. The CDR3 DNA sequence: TGTGCCTGGAGTCTAGGGAGCGCAAACATTCAGTACTTC.

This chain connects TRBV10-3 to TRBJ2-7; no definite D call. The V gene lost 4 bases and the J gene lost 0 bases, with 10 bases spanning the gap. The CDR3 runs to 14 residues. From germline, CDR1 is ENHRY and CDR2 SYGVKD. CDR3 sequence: CAISGSRYSYEQYF. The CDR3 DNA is TGTGCCATCAGTGGTTCCCGGTACTCCTACGAGCAGTACTTC.

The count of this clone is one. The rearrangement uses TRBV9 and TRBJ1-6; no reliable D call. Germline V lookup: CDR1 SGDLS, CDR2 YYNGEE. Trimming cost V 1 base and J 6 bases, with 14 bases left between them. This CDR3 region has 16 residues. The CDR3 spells CASSVLQGRPNSPLHF. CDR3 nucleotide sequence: TGTGCCAGCAGCGTACTTCAAGGGAGGCCTAATTCACCCCTCCACTTT. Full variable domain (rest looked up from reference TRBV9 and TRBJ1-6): DSGVTQTPKHLITATGQRVTLRCSPRSGDLSVYWYQQSLDQGLQFLIQYYNGEERAKGNILERFSAQQFPDLHSELNLSSLELGDSALYFCASSVLQGRPNSPLHFGNGTRLTVT.

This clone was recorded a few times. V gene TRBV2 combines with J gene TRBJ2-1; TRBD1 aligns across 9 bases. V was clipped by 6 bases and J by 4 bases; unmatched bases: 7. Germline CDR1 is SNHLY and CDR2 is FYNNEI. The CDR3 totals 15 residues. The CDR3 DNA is TGTGCCAGCAGCGCCGGGACAGGGTCGTACAATGAGCAGTTCTTC. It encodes CASSAGTGSYNEQFF.

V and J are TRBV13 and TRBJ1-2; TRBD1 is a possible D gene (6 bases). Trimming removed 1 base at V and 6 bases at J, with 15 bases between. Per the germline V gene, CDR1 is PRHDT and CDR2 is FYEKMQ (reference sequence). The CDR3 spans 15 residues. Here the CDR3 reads CASSLVRGGPDGYTF. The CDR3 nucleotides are TGTGCCAGCAGCTTAGTTCGAGGGGGTCCGGATGGCTACACCTTC.

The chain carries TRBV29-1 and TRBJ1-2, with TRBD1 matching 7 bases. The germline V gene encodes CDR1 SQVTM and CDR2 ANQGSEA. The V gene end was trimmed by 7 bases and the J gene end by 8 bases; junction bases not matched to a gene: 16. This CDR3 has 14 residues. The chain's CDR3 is CSALNEQGLDGYTF. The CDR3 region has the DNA TGCAGCGCCCTTAATGAACAGGGGTTGGACGGCTACACCTTC.

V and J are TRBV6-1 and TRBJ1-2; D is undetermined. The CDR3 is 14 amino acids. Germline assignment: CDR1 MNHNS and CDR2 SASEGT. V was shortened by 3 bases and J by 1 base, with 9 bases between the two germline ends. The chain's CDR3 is CASSEAPHNYGYTF. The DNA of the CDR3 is TGTGCCAGCAGTGAGGCACCGCATAACTATGGCTACACCTTC.

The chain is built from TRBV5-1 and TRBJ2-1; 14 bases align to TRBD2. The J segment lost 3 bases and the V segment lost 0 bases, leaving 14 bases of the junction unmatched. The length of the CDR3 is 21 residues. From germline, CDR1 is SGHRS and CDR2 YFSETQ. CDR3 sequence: CASSLAYLTGTSGGHYNEQFF. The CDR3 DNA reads TGCGCCAGCAGCTTGGCGTACCTAACCGGGACTAGCGGGGGCCACTACAATGAGCAGTTCTTC.

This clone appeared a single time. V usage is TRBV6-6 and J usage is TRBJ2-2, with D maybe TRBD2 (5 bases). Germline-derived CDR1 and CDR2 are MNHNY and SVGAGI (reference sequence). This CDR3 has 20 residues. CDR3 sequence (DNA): TGTGCAACCAGCCTTTGGTTCGCCTCGCCTGTACTAGTAAACACCGGGGAGCTGTTTTTT. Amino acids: CATSLWFASPVLVNTGELFF.

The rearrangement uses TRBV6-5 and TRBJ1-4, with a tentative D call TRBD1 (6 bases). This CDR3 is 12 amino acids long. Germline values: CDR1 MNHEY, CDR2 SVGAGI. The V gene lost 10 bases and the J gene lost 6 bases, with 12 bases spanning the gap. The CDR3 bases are TGTGCCACGAGGGGGGGGGATGAAAAACTGTTTTTT. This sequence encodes CATRGGDEKLFF.

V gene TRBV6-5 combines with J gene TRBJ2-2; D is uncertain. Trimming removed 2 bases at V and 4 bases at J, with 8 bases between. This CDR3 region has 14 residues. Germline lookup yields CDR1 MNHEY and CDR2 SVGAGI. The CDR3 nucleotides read TGTGCCAGCAGTTACGCGGAAATCACCGGGGAGCTGTTTTTT. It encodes CASSYAEITGELFF.

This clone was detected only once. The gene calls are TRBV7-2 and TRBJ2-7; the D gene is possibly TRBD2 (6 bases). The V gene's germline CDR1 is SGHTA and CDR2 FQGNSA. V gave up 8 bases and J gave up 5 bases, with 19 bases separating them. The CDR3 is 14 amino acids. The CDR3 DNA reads TGTGCCAGCCCCAAGTGTTGTCCGGGGGACGAGCAGTACTTC. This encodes CASPKCCPGDEQYF.

In nucleotides, the CDR3 is TGTGCCAGCAGTGCGACTAGCCCCGGGGAGCTGTTTTTT. Its translation is CASSATSPGELFF. The chain employs TRBV12-3 or TRBV12-4 and TRBJ2-2, with 7 bases aligning to TRBD2. With V trimmed by 5 bases and J by 6 bases, 3 bases remained unmatched. The CDR3 is made up of 13 amino acids.